The 9 T cell receptor beta chains in this list originate from one sample, sequenced in a study of shared clonotypes between healthy human individuals. The protocol was immunoSEQ multiplex PCR, while the TCRdb copy is restricted to in-frame clones and leaves out a portion. The sample consists of about 1.1 million clones, around three quarters of them appearing once. The sequencing input was memory CD4+ T cells from PBMCs. Noted subset: CD45RA-negative fraction. Receptors were obtained from a man in his late teens or twenties in good health. Some clones in this sample may be carry-over from other donors' samples.

In the case of this clone: Other nucleotide sequences in the sample specify the same CDR3. The rearrangement links TRBV6-5 to TRBJ2-2, with 9 positions matching TRBD2. The CDR3 is made up of 14 amino acids. Germline lookup yields CDR1 MNHEY and CDR2 SVGAGI. Trimming at V came to 6 bases and at J to 5 bases, leaving 4 bases not matched to a gene. In nucleotides, the CDR3 is TGTGCCAGCAGAAGGACTAGCGCTACCGGGGAGCTGTTTTTT. Translating gives CASRRTSATGELFF.

The rearrangement joins TRBV4-1 to TRBJ2-1, with D tentatively TRBD1 or TRBD2 (5 bases each). V lost 1 base and J 2 bases, leaving 12 bases between the germline ends. The CDR3 covers 16 residues. Germline assignment: CDR1 MGHRA and CDR2 YSYEKL. In DNA, the CDR3 is TGCGCCAGCAGCCAAGGAGAGGGGCGGACCTACAATGAGCAGTTCTTC. This codes for CASSQGEGRTYNEQFF.

This chain links TRBV10-2 with TRBJ2-2; TRBD1 agrees at 11 bases. Germline values: CDR1 WSHSY, CDR2 SAAADI. V shed 0 bases, J shed 6 bases, and the junction held 9 bases outside the gene matches. The CDR3 has 18 amino acids. CDR3 DNA: TGCGCCAGCAGTGAGTCTTTTTGGACAGGGGGCTATTCCGGGGAGCTGTTTTTT. This encodes CASSESFWTGGYSGELFF.

V and J are TRBV7-3 and TRBJ1-3; D uncertain. The germline CDR1 and CDR2 sequences are SGHTA and FQGTGA. CDR3 length: 17 amino acids. V was trimmed by 2 bases and J by 0 bases, leaving 14 bases between them. In DNA, the CDR3 is TGTGCCAGCAGCTTAGTCGACGGCCACCGCTCTGGAAACACCATATATTTT. Protein sequence: CASSLVDGHRSGNTIYF.

This clone is a singleton in its sample. The CDR3 bases are TGTGCCAGCAGCACCCCCCGACTCACACAAGAGACCCAGTACTTC. It yields the protein CASSTPRLTQETQYF. The chain uses TRBV7-8 and TRBJ2-5; D remains ambiguous. V lost 5 bases, J lost 2 bases, and 15 bases lay in between. Germline V gene lookup returns CDR1 SGHVS and CDR2 FQNEAQ. This CDR3 contains 15 residues.

The chain employs TRBV11-2 and TRBJ2-7, with D tentatively TRBD2 (6 bases). Germline-derived CDR1 and CDR2 are SGHAT and FQNNGV. This CDR3 has 17 amino acids. Deletions cut 2 bases from V and 0 bases from J, with 17 bases between. CDR3 amino acids: CASSLNIPSASSYEQYF. The CDR3 nucleotides are TGTGCCAGCAGCTTAAATATCCCTAGCGCTAGCTCCTACGAGCAGTACTTC. The variable domain in full, with the rest retrieved from reference TRBV11-2 and TRBJ2-7, is EAGVAQSPRYKIIEKRQSVAFWCNPISGHATLYWYQQILGQGPKLLIQFQNNGVVDDSQLPKDRFSAERLKGVDSTLKIQPAKLEDSAVYLCASSLNIPSASSYEQYFGPGTRLTVT.

Many counts were recorded for this clone. The chain has TRBV28 and TRBJ1-1; perhaps TRBD1 as D (5 bases). Germline CDR1 reads MDHEN; CDR2 reads SYDVKM. Trimming shortened V by 0 bases and J by 0 bases, and 14 bases separated the two germline ends. The CDR3 contains 17 residues. This CDR3 reads CASSLWGDDVMNTEAFF. The CDR3 region has the DNA TGTGCCAGCAGTTTATGGGGGGATGATGTCATGAACACTGAAGCTTTCTTT.

J is TRBJ2-1 and V is TRBV27; D unresolved. V lost 5 bases and J 5 bases, leaving 19 bases between the germline ends. The V gene's germline CDR1 is MNHEY and CDR2 SMNVEV (reference sequence). This CDR3 contains 16 residues. CDR3 protein: CASSPWTVIPNNEQFF. The CDR3 nucleotides are TGTGCCAGCAGTCCATGGACGGTAATACCTAACAATGAGCAGTTCTTC.

V is TRBV4-2 and J is TRBJ1-1; D gene uncertain. The germline V gene has CDR1 LGHNA and CDR2 YNFKEQ. The CDR3 has 14 residues. The V end lost 8 bases, the J end lost 5 bases, and 18 bases lay between the germline ends. CDR3 sequence: CASASDQAITEAFF. The CDR3 nucleotides read TGTGCCAGCGCTAGTGACCAGGCAATAACTGAAGCTTTCTTT.